The 17 T cell receptor beta chains reported below all come from one sample, sequenced in a study of identifying expanded T cells in peripheral blood. Sequenced by immunoSEQ multiplex PCR; TCRdb stores in-frame clones only, minus some. This table holds around 90,000 clones, around 88% found once. Sequenced input: blood. The source of these receptors is a person aged 18-70 years in good health.

V and J are TRBV28 and TRBJ1-6; 8 nucleotides agree with TRBD1. J gave up 5 bases and V 3 bases, and 3 bases lay outside the gene matches. Germline V CDR1 and CDR2: MDHEN, SYDVKM. The CDR3 runs to 15 residues. DNA of the CDR3: TGTGCCAGCAGTTTCGAGGACAGGGATAATTCACCCCTCCACTTT. Translating gives CASSFEDRDNSPLHF.

CDR3 DNA: TGTGCCAGCAGTGACCGGGACAGCACAGATACGCAGTATTTT. Translation: CASSDRDSTDTQYF. This chain links TRBV6-4 with TRBJ2-3; tentatively, D is TRBD1 or TRBD2 (5 bases each). The CDR3 sequence is 14 residues long. The germline gives CDR1 MRHNA, CDR2 SNTAGT. With 2 bases removed from V and 0 bases from J, the gap between germline ends came to 6 bases.

The sample holds a few counts of this clone. V is TRBV4-3 and J is TRBJ2-7; tentatively, D is TRBD2 (5 bases). Trimming took 0 bases from V and 2 from J, leaving 11 bases between them. The germline CDR1 and CDR2 sequences are LGHNA and YSLEER. CDR3 length equals 15 residues. The CDR3 nucleotides read TGCGCCAGCAGCCAAGATTTCGGGATAACCTACGAGCAGTACTTC. Its translation: CASSQDFGITYEQYF.

The CDR3 DNA sequence: TGTGCCAGCAGCTTAAGGGACAGCAATGAAAAACTGTTTTTT. It codes for CASSLRDSNEKLFF. J is TRBJ1-4 and V is TRBV7-9; the match to TRBD1 covers 7 bases. From germline, CDR1 is SEHNR and CDR2 FQNEAQ (reference sequence). V dropped 2 bases and J dropped 5; count of bases not matched to a gene: 2. The CDR3 runs to 14 residues.

The chain recombines TRBV5-5 with TRBJ2-3; tentative D call: TRBD1 (5 bases). The V gene's germline CDR1 is SGHKS and CDR2 YYEKEE (reference sequence). The CDR3 has 20 amino acids. V shed 0 bases and J shed 0 bases, with 23 bases lying between them. This chain's CDR3 is CASSLEGHPITGASTDTQYF. The CDR3 DNA reads as TGTGCCAGCAGCTTGGAAGGACATCCTATTACCGGAGCTAGCACAGATACGCAGTATTTT.

The chain recombines TRBV30 with TRBJ2-4; 14 bases match TRBD2. In germline, CDR1 is GTSNPN, CDR2 SVGIG (reference sequence). Unmatched junction bases numbered 9, after V lost 5 bases and J lost 0 bases. This CDR3 contains 18 residues. In nucleotides, the CDR3 is TGTGCCTGGTCCCGACTAGCGGGAGGGGGGGTAGCCAAAAACATTCAGTACTTC. Protein product: CAWSRLAGGGVAKNIQYF.

This chain joins TRBV25-1 and TRBJ1-1, with D maybe TRBD1 (5 bases). The CDR3 length is 15 residues. The germline CDR1 and CDR2 sequences are MGHDK and SYGVNS. Between the trimmed V and J ends, which lost 3 bases and 5 bases, there was a span of 16 bases. The CDR3, as DNA: TGTGCCAGCAGTGACCCCGCCGGGGGAGGAACTGAAGCTTTCTTT. Translation: CASSDPAGGGTEAFF.

Worth noting for this clone: A much larger clone differs by one base, so this may be a read error. The chain is built from TRBV27 and TRBJ2-1; 12 bases are shared with TRBD2. Unmatched junction bases numbered 5, after V lost 5 bases and J lost 6 bases. The CDR3 is made up of 15 amino acids. The germline V gene encodes CDR1 MNHEY and CDR2 SMNVEV (reference sequence). The CDR3 reads CASSDSSGGANEQFF. The CDR3 region has the DNA TGTGCCAGCAGTGACTCTAGCGGGGGGGCCAATGAGCAGTTCTTC.

In regard to this clone: A read error may account for a junction end that differs from germline. This chain uses TRBV6-4 with TRBJ2-3; 11 positions match TRBD2. CDR3 length equals 16 residues. Germline CDR1 and CDR2: MRHNA and SNTAGT. CDR3 protein: CASSDSTSGTVDTQYF. DNA for the CDR3: TGTGCCAGCAGCGACTCGACTAGCGGGACGGTAGATACGCAGTATTTT.

The chain carries TRBV18 and TRBJ2-3; perhaps TRBD2 as D (5 bases). The CDR3 contains 16 residues. Germline lookup yields CDR1 KGHSH and CDR2 LQKENI. V was cut by 2 bases and J by 0 bases, with 12 bases left in between. CDR3 nucleotides: TGTGCCAGCTCACCAAAGGACGGACTTAGCACAGATACGCAGTATTTT. As protein: CASSPKDGLSTDTQYF.

V is TRBV5-4 and J is TRBJ1-3; D gene uncertain. This CDR3 comprises 15 residues. CDR1 and CDR2 from the germline V gene are SGHNT and YYREEE (reference sequence). Deletions cut 4 bases from V and 0 bases from J, with 11 bases between. In nucleotides, the CDR3 is TGTGCCAGCAGCCAAGAGAGCCACTCTGGAAACACCATATATTTT. It codes for CASSQESHSGNTIYF. The full variable domain, completed using reference TRBV5-4 and TRBJ1-3, is ETGVTQSPTHLIKTRGQQVTLRCSSQSGHNTVSWYQQALGQGPQFIFQYYREEENGRGNFPPRFSGLQFPNYSSELNVNALELDDSALYLCASSQESHSGNTIYFGEGSWLTVV.

In this sample, this clone turned up once. The chain couples TRBV11-2 to TRBJ2-7, with 9 bases lining up with TRBD1. This CDR3 is built from 15 residues. V dropped 5 bases and J dropped 2; count of bases not matched to a gene: 7. The germline CDR1 and CDR2 sequences are SGHAT and FQNNGV. The CDR3 nucleotides are TGTGCCAGCAGCATCGGACAGGGGACGGCCTACGAGCAGTACTTC. Translating it yields CASSIGQGTAYEQYF.

V usage is TRBV4-1 and J usage is TRBJ2-7; D is undetermined. Looked up from germline, CDR1 is MGHRA and CDR2 is YSYEKL. This CDR3 has 14 amino acids. The V gene lost 4 bases and the J gene lost 3 bases, with 13 bases spanning the gap. In DNA form, the CDR3 reads TGCGCCAGCAGCCGAACTCTGTCGGACTACGAGCAGTACTTC. Translating it yields CASSRTLSDYEQYF.

The V and J genes are TRBV2 and TRBJ2-3; 9 nucleotides agree with TRBD1. Trimming cost V 7 bases and J 4 bases; bases outside gene matches: 6. The CDR3 extends over 14 amino acids. Germline V CDR1 and CDR2: SNHLY, FYNNEI. CDR3 in amino acids: CASKTGGEADTQYF. DNA for the CDR3: TGTGCCAGCAAAACAGGGGGCGAGGCAGATACGCAGTATTTT. The full variable domain, completed using reference TRBV2 and TRBJ2-3, is EPEVTQTPSHQVTQMGQEVILRCVPISNHLYFYWYRQILGQKVEFLVSFYNNEISEKSEIFDDQFSVERPDGSNFTLKIRSTKLEDSAMYFCASKTGGEADTQYFGPGTRLTVL.

V and J are TRBV29-1 and TRBJ1-4; D may be TRBD1 (5 bases). V lost 6 bases, J lost 0 bases, and 11 bases lay in between. This CDR3 is built from 14 residues. CDR1 SQVTM and CDR2 ANQGSEA come from the germline V gene. CDR3 sequence (DNA): TGCAGCGTAGCCCGACAGTCAACTAATGAAAAACTGTTTTTT. Amino acids: CSVARQSTNEKLFF.

This chain uses TRBV7-3 with TRBJ1-2; 11 nucleotides align to TRBD1. Per the germline V gene, CDR1 is SGHTA and CDR2 is FQGTGA. The CDR3 is 16 residues long. The ends lost 2 bases at V and 9 bases at J; junction bases unmatched: 11. CDR3 in DNA: TGTGCCAGCAGCTTAGACGGGACAGGGGGAACCAGAAGCTACACCTTC. Protein product: CASSLDGTGGTRSYTF.

The table lists this clone with a count of one. At one end the junction does not follow the germline gene, possibly because of a read error. This chain joins TRBV30 and TRBJ2-2; tentative D call: TRBD2 (5 bases). The CDR3 is 15 amino acids. Germline V gene sequence: CDR1 GTSNPN, CDR2 SVGIG (reference sequence). This CDR3 reads CARSDSTRTAGELFF. CDR3 bases: TGTGCCCGGAGTGATTCAACTAGAACCGCCGGGGAGCTGTTTTTT.